These 9 T cell receptor beta chains were sequenced from one sample in a study of regulatory T cells in long-lasting Graves disease. Both iRepertoire HTBI primers and Arm-PCR of CDR3 regions were used to build the TCR beta libraries. TCRdb re-derived calls from the multiplex PCR reads in MiXCR, one entry per CDR3 protein. The data show 550,000 or so distinct CDR3 sequences, about 12% seen once. Time point: newly diagnosed GD, antithyroid drugs for less than 3 months. PBMC-extracted RNA yielded the TCR library. The same specimen was also included in a second study, on T cells in Graves' hyperthyroidism and ophthalmopathy.

The specimen was peripheral blood mononuclear cells (PBMCs), collected at new diagnosis, from a patient treated with antithyroid drugs. These receptors were obtained from a young woman with Graves disease.

This clonotype came up many times. The chain is built from TRBV25-1 and TRBJ1-4, with TRBD1 matching 7 bases. Germline CDR1 is MGHDK and CDR2 is SYGVNS. This CDR3 is built from 16 residues. V dropped 5 bases and J dropped 5; count of bases not matched to a gene: 11. For the CDR3, the DNA is TGTGCCAGCAGTTACCTCGGACAGGCACGAAATGAAAAACTGTTTTTT. Translating gives CASSYLGQARNEKLFF.

This clonotype was seen repeatedly, ten times or more. The chain employs TRBV2 and TRBJ2-1, with 9 bases fitting TRBD1. The CDR3 extends over 12 amino acids. The V gene end was trimmed by 5 bases and the J gene end by 8 bases; junction bases not matched to a gene: 1. The V gene's germline CDR1 is SNHLY and CDR2 FYNNEI. In DNA, the CDR3 is TGTGCCAGCAGTCGACAGGGGGATGAGCAGTTCTTC. It yields the protein CASSRQGDEQFF.

This clonotype has ten or more counts. The J gene is TRBJ1-2, the V gene TRBV28; D uncertain. CDR3 length: 15 amino acids. Germline CDR1 MDHEN, CDR2 SYDVKM. V was pared by 4 bases and J by 3 bases, with 15 bases between. DNA of the CDR3: TGTGCCAGCAGTTATGGGGTAACAATGGACTATGGCTACACCTTC. The encoded protein is CASSYGVTMDYGYTF.

The table lists this clonotype with many counts. The CDR3 reads CAISEGFGGANYEQYF. CDR3 bases: TGTGCCATCAGTGAAGGGTTTGGCGGAGCGAACTACGAGCAGTACTTC. The chain uses TRBV10-3 and TRBJ2-7; D is undetermined. Looked up from germline, CDR1 is ENHRY and CDR2 is SYGVKD. This CDR3 is built from 16 residues. The V gene lost 3 bases and the J gene lost 3 bases, with 18 bases spanning the gap.

This clonotype was picked up many times. This rearrangement joins TRBV28 to TRBJ1-3; a possible D gene is TRBD1 (5 bases). Germline lookup yields CDR1 MDHEN and CDR2 SYDVKM. The CDR3 sequence is 13 residues long. Deletions cut 6 bases from V and 4 bases from J, with 10 bases between. The CDR3 sequence is CASRRDGGNTIYF. As DNA, the CDR3 is TGTGCCAGCAGGCGGGACGGCGGAAACACCATATATTTT.

This clonotype has a count of ten or more. The chain combines TRBV6-1 with TRBJ2-7, with a tentative D call TRBD1 (5 bases). V lost 7 bases, J lost 0 bases, and 13 bases lay in between. The CDR3 is 14 amino acids. Germline V gene lookup returns CDR1 MNHNS and CDR2 SASEGT. The CDR3 bases are TGTGCCAGCAAGCAGGGATTGAGCTCCTACGAGCAGTACTTC. Amino acid sequence: CASKQGLSSYEQYF.

The genes are TRBV7-9 and TRBJ2-4, with no clear D. Germline assignment: CDR1 SEHNR and CDR2 FQNEAQ (reference sequence). V was pared by 1 base and J by 4 bases, with 14 bases between. CDR3 size: 16 residues. The CDR3 loop reads CASSLVALAAKNIQYF. In nucleotides, the CDR3 is TGTGCCAGCAGCTTAGTCGCTTTGGCAGCAAAAAACATTCAGTACTTC.

This clonotype was observed at least ten times. This chain links TRBV19 with TRBJ2-1; 9 positions match TRBD2. The ends lost 5 bases at V and 7 bases at J; junction bases unmatched: 3. This CDR3 spans 13 amino acids. CDR1 is LNHDA, CDR2 SQIVND, per germline (reference sequence). The DNA of the CDR3 is TGTGCCAGTAGTTTGACTAGCGGTAATGAGCAGTTCTTC. This translates into CASSLTSGNEQFF.

This clonotype has more than one count but fewer than ten. The chain combines TRBV20-1 with TRBJ2-6; TRBD1 agrees at 9 bases. Per the germline V gene, CDR1 is DFQATT and CDR2 is SNEGSKA (reference sequence). The CDR3 loop spans 14 amino acids. CDR3 nucleotides: TGCGCCCGACAGGGGGTTTCTGGGGCCAACGTCCTGACTTTC. Encoded protein: CARQGVSGANVLTF.